These 27 T cell receptor beta chains originate from one sample sequenced in a study of identifying expanded T cells in peripheral blood. The table came from immunoSEQ multiplex PCR; TCRdb's copy has only in-frame clones and leaves some out. Altogether 90,000 to 95,000 clones are present, roughly 86% being singletons, with the ten largest covering approximately 5%. Sequencing was done on a sample of blood. The source of these receptors is a person aged 18 to 70 in good health.

The CDR3 loop is CASSLVGEGEQYF. CDR3 sequence (DNA): TGTGCCAGCAGCTTAGTGGGGGAGGGCGAGCAGTACTTC. This rearrangement joins TRBV7-6 to TRBJ2-7, with TRBD2 matching over 7 bases. CDR1 and CDR2 from the germline V gene are SGHVS and FNYEAQ. The CDR3 spans 13 residues. V was pared by 1 base and J by 6 bases, with 3 bases of the junction left unmatched.

This sequence joins TRBV30 and TRBJ2-1, with a weak D call TRBD2 (5 bases). V was cut by 0 bases and J by 6 bases, with 6 bases left in between. Germline V gene data show CDR1 as GTSNPN and CDR2 as SVGIG (reference sequence). The CDR3 extends over 12 amino acids. The CDR3 DNA reads TGTGCCTGGAGTGTAGAGGGCAATGAGCAGTTCTTC. Translation: CAWSVEGNEQFF.

The rearrangement links TRBV30 to TRBJ1-1; no firm D call. The CDR3 contains 11 residues. Germline V gene lookup returns CDR1 GTSNPN and CDR2 SVGIG (reference sequence). Trimming removed 3 bases from V and 5 bases from J, with 7 bases in between. The CDR3 loop is CAWRGATEAFF. The CDR3 nucleotides are TGTGCCTGGAGGGGAGCGACTGAAGCTTTCTTT. The whole variable domain, filled in from reference TRBV30 and TRBJ1-1, reads SQTIHQWPATLVQPVGSPLSLECTVEGTSNPNLYWYRQAAGRGLQLLFYSVGIGQISSEVPQNLSASRPQDRQFILSSKKLLLSDSGFYLCAWRGATEAFFGQGTRLTVV.

V and J are TRBV27 and TRBJ1-1; D gene uncertain. This CDR3 comprises 13 residues. V was clipped by 2 bases and J by 5 bases, with 9 bases between them. Germline CDR1 and CDR2: MNHEY and SMNVEV (reference sequence). The DNA of the CDR3 is TGTGCCAGCAGTTTAGGGGTTAAGACTGAAGCTTTCTTT. It encodes CASSLGVKTEAFF.

This clone was recorded once. The chain uses TRBV9 and TRBJ2-3, with D possibly being TRBD1 (6 bases). The CDR3 has 13 residues. Germline loops: CDR1 SGDLS, CDR2 YYNGEE. The ends were cut back, 4 bases at V and 4 bases at J, with 10 bases in the middle. The CDR3 region is CASSPQGPDTQYF. The CDR3 bases are TGTGCCAGCAGCCCCCAGGGGCCAGATACGCAGTATTTT. The entire variable domain, with the rest obtained from reference TRBV9 and TRBJ2-3, is as follows: DSGVTQTPKHLITATGQRVTLRCSPRSGDLSVYWYQQSLDQGLQFLIQYYNGEERAKGNILERFSAQQFPDLHSELNLSSLELGDSALYFCASSPQGPDTQYFGPGTRLTVL.

The chain carries TRBV4-1 and TRBJ2-5, with D possibly being TRBD1 (6 bases). Germline CDR1 MGHRA, CDR2 YSYEKL. The V and J ends lost 1 base and 5 bases respectively, with 14 bases between them. The CDR3 sequence is 15 residues long. CDR3 region: CASSQVLGAVETQYF. The CDR3 DNA reads TGCGCCAGCAGCCAAGTCTTGGGGGCGGTGGAGACCCAGTACTTC.

This clone appeared a single time. The chain employs TRBV7-9 and TRBJ2-3; a weak D match, TRBD2 (7 bases). The CDR3 has 15 amino acids. The ends were cut back, 5 bases at V and 5 bases at J, with 17 bases in the middle. The germline gives CDR1 SEHNR, CDR2 FQNEAQ (reference sequence). The DNA of the CDR3 is TGTGCCAGCAGCCTCCTAGCGGAGGGGGGAGATACGCAGTATTTT. Its translation: CASSLLAEGGDTQYF.

V gene TRBV10-3 combines with J gene TRBJ1-1, with 7 positions matching TRBD1. Per the germline V gene, CDR1 is ENHRY and CDR2 is SYGVKD. The junction had 9 bases not matched to a gene; V was cut back by 6 bases and J by 5 bases. The CDR3 loop spans 14 amino acids. CDR3 sequence reads: CAISGTAGGTEAFF. Written as DNA, the CDR3 is TGTGCCATCAGCGGGACAGCCGGAGGGACTGAAGCTTTCTTT.

The chain couples TRBV5-6 to TRBJ1-5; weak D call: TRBD1 (5 bases). Germline V lookup: CDR1 SGHDT, CDR2 YYEEEE. The V gene lost 0 bases and the J gene lost 7 bases, with 14 bases spanning the gap. This CDR3 contains 15 residues. In DNA, the CDR3 is TGTGCCAGCAGCTTGGCCCGGGACGGGAGGCAGCCCCAGCATTTT. Protein product: CASSLARDGRQPQHF. The variable domain in full, completed from reference TRBV5-6 and TRBJ1-5, reads DAGVTQSPTHLIKTRGQQVTLRCSPKSGHDTVSWYQQALGQGPQFIFQYYEEEERQRGNFPDRFSGHQFPNYSSELNVNALLLGDSALYLCASSLARDGRQPQHFGDGTRLSIL.

This clone was observed once. The chain couples TRBV28 to TRBJ1-1; 10 bases match TRBD1. The V segment lost 3 bases and the J segment 3 bases; nucleotides outside the gene matches: 13. The CDR3 length is 18 residues. Germline V lookup: CDR1 MDHEN, CDR2 SYDVKM. For the CDR3, the DNA is TGTGCCAGCAGTTTTCAGACAGGGGGCGGACAATCTTACACTGAAGCTTTCTTT. Translation gives CASSFQTGGGQSYTEAFF.

The chain joins TRBV7-9 to TRBJ1-5, with a weak D call TRBD1 (6 bases). The CDR3 spans 14 residues. Trimming took off 6 bases at V and 4 bases at J, with 13 bases between the two ends. Germline assignment: CDR1 SEHNR and CDR2 FQNEAQ (reference sequence). The chain's CDR3 is CASSKTGDNQPQHF. Here the CDR3 DNA reads TGTGCCAGCAGTAAGACAGGAGATAATCAGCCCCAGCATTTT.

The chain combines TRBV6-1 with TRBJ1-3; D is uncertain. Deletions cut 8 bases from V and 1 base from J, with 3 bases between. Germline loops: CDR1 MNHNS, CDR2 SASEGT. The CDR3 loop spans 11 amino acids. CDR3 residues: CASGSGNTIYF. CDR3 nucleotide sequence: TGTGCCAGCGGGTCTGGAAACACCATATATTTT.

The gene calls are TRBV9 and TRBJ1-1; a weak D match, TRBD1 (5 bases). V dropped 4 bases and J dropped 7 bases, with 17 bases sitting between them. CDR1 is SGDLS, CDR2 YYNGEE, per germline. The CDR3 consists of 14 residues. The DNA of the CDR3 is TGTGCCAGCAGCCAAAGGGGTGGGAGGGATGAAGCTTTCTTT. Residues: CASSQRGGRDEAFF. The variable domain in full, completed from reference TRBV9 and TRBJ1-1, reads DSGVTQTPKHLITATGQRVTLRCSPRSGDLSVYWYQQSLDQGLQFLIQYYNGEERAKGNILERFSAQQFPDLHSELNLSSLELGDSALYFCASSQRGGRDEAFFGQGTRLTVV.

This chain joins TRBV5-5 and TRBJ1-4; D is undetermined. CDR1 is SGHKS and CDR2 is YYEKEE in the germline V gene (reference sequence). V lost 8 bases and J 0 bases, leaving 11 bases between the germline ends. The CDR3 has 14 residues. The CDR3 coding sequence is TGTGCCAGTACCGAGCCCGCAACTAATGAAAAACTGTTTTTT. Amino acid sequence: CASTEPATNEKLFF.

The gene calls are TRBV7-2 and TRBJ1-2, with a weak D call TRBD1 (6 bases). Germline-derived CDR1 and CDR2 are SGHTA and FQGNSA. The CDR3 has 16 residues. V shed 1 base and J shed 4 bases, with 16 bases lying between them. In nucleotides, the CDR3 is TGTGCCAGCAGCTTAGATACGAGCCCCAGGGGCTATGGCTACACCTTC. Protein: CASSLDTSPRGYGYTF.

In DNA, the CDR3 is TGCGCCAGCAGCGGTAAGGGACAGGGGCCTAACTATGGCTACACCTTC. Translated, it gives CASSGKGQGPNYGYTF. The chain employs TRBV4-3 and TRBJ1-2, with TRBD1 matching 10 bases. The germline CDR1 and CDR2 sequences are LGHNA and YSLEER. V shed 5 bases, J shed 0 bases, and the junction held 6 bases outside the gene matches. The CDR3 spans 16 residues.

This sequence joins TRBV19 and TRBJ1-1; perhaps TRBD1 as D (6 bases). In germline, CDR1 is LNHDA, CDR2 SQIVND (reference sequence). The CDR3 is made up of 12 amino acids. V dropped 3 bases and J dropped 10 bases, with 12 bases sitting between them. The CDR3 reads CASSIPGARAFF. CDR3 sequence (DNA): TGTGCCAGTAGTATTCCGGGGGCGAGAGCTTTCTTT.

The chain joins TRBV15 to TRBJ2-3; weak D call: TRBD1 (7 bases). V lost 3 bases and J lost 0, with 13 bases in between. Germline V CDR1 and CDR2: LNHNV, YYDKDF (reference sequence). The CDR3 loop spans 16 amino acids. CDR3 region: CATSSTGDSSTDTQYF. CDR3 DNA sequence: TGTGCCACCAGCAGCACAGGGGACTCTAGCACAGATACGCAGTATTTT.

CDR3 sequence reads: CASSQLLDTASPLHF. CDR3 nucleotide sequence: TGTGCCAGCAGCCAACTCCTGGACACGGCTTCACCCCTCCACTTT. This chain connects TRBV9 to TRBJ1-6; D may be TRBD1 (5 bases). The CDR3 runs 15 residues. V was cut by 4 bases and J by 9 bases, with 17 bases left in between. The germline V gene encodes CDR1 SGDLS and CDR2 YYNGEE. The variable domain in full, completed from reference TRBV9 and TRBJ1-6, reads DSGVTQTPKHLITATGQRVTLRCSPRSGDLSVYWYQQSLDQGLQFLIQYYNGEERAKGNILERFSAQQFPDLHSELNLSSLELGDSALYFCASSQLLDTASPLHFGNGTRLTVT.

This chain uses TRBV7-9 with TRBJ2-3; D not certain. The CDR3 consists of 13 residues. Trimming removed 3 bases at V and 2 bases at J, with 6 bases between. CDR1 is SEHNR and CDR2 is FQNEAQ in the germline V gene (reference sequence). The CDR3 protein is CASSFGYTDTQYF. The CDR3, as DNA: TGTGCCAGCAGCTTTGGCTACACAGATACGCAGTATTTT.

The rearrangement joins TRBV11-2 to TRBJ2-7; 7 positions match TRBD2. The V segment lost 7 bases and the J segment 0 bases; nucleotides outside the gene matches: 9. Germline V CDR1 and CDR2: SGHAT, FQNNGV. The CDR3 extends over 15 amino acids. CDR3 loop: CASTPGRGSSYEQYF. CDR3 DNA: TGTGCCAGCACCCCGGGGCGGGGGAGCTCCTACGAGCAGTACTTC. The variable domain in full, completed from reference TRBV11-2 and TRBJ2-7, reads EAGVAQSPRYKIIEKRQSVAFWCNPISGHATLYWYQQILGQGPKLLIQFQNNGVVDDSQLPKDRFSAERLKGVDSTLKIQPAKLEDSAVYLCASTPGRGSSYEQYFGPGTRLTVT.

This clone was observed a single time. The V gene is TRBV4-3, the J gene TRBJ1-2; 9 nucleotides match TRBD1. Per the germline V gene, CDR1 is LGHNA and CDR2 is YSLEER. This CDR3 comprises 15 residues. With 4 bases clipped from V and 8 bases from J, the junction kept 11 bases outside the gene matches. CDR3 protein: CASSLAGTGREGYTF. DNA for the CDR3: TGCGCCAGCAGCCTCGCCGGGACAGGGAGGGAAGGCTACACCTTC.

V is TRBV11-3 and J is TRBJ2-2; maybe TRBD1 (6 bases). Per germline, CDR1 SGHNT and CDR2 YENEEA. V shed 5 bases and J shed 4 bases, with 11 bases lying between them. The CDR3 consists of 14 residues. The CDR3 DNA reads TGTGCCAGCAGCCCGAGGACAGTCACCGGGGAGCTGTTTTTT. This translates into CASSPRTVTGELFF.

Here the CDR3 reads CAWDLNEKLFF. The DNA of the CDR3 is TGTGCCTGGGACCTTAATGAAAAACTGTTTTTT. The gene calls are TRBV30 and TRBJ1-4; D not certain. CDR1 and CDR2 from the germline V gene are GTSNPN and SVGIG (reference sequence). This CDR3 contains 11 residues. V was pared by 5 bases and J by 4 bases, with 5 bases between.

This chain joins TRBV6-5 and TRBJ1-4; TRBD1 matches at 7 bases. The V gene end was trimmed by 4 bases and the J gene end by 7 bases; junction bases not matched to a gene: 6. Germline CDR1 and CDR2: MNHEY and SVGAGI. There are 14 residues in the CDR3. The DNA of the CDR3 is TGTGCCAGCAGTTCCGGGACAGTAGCTGAAAAACTGTTTTTT. This translates into CASSSGTVAEKLFF.

This chain links TRBV11-3 with TRBJ2-2, with D uncertain. Germline V gene lookup returns CDR1 SGHNT and CDR2 YENEEA. Trimming pared 5 bases from V and 0 bases from J, leaving 13 bases between. The CDR3 loop spans 16 amino acids. DNA for the CDR3: TGTGCCAGCAGCCCCGGGTTGACGGCGAACACCGGGGAGCTGTTTTTT. It yields the protein CASSPGLTANTGELFF.

The chain links TRBV21-1 to TRBJ1-2; TRBD1, the table's D call, lacks a check against the DNA. TRBV21-1 is described as a pseudogene. The CDR3 covers 14 residues. CDR3 sequence: CASSKAARGYGYTF. In DNA form, the CDR3 reads TGTGCCAGCAGCAAAGCGGCCAGGGGCTATGGCTACACCTTC.